This T cell receptor beta chain was found in a study of cytomegalovirus exposure and HLA in healthy donors. Looked up from germline, CDR1 is MDHEN and CDR2 is SYDVKM. The CDR3 loop spans 15 amino acids. Losses at the gene ends were 5 bases for V and 4 bases for J; bases not matched to a gene: 7. The PCR made use of 60 Vbeta and 13 Jbeta primers. The table came from immunoSEQ multiplex PCR; TCRdb's copy has only in-frame clones and leaves some out. This table has more than 85,000 clones, less than 85% appearing once. The chain combines TRBV28 with TRBJ1-4; TRBD1 aligns across 7 bases. This sequence originates from a man in his forties in good health and CMV-seronegative. Sequencing was done on a sample of PBMCs. The CDR3 loop is CASSAEGQLNEKLFF. CDR3 bases: TGTGCCAGCAGTGCCGAGGGACAGCTTAATGAAAAACTGTTTTTT.